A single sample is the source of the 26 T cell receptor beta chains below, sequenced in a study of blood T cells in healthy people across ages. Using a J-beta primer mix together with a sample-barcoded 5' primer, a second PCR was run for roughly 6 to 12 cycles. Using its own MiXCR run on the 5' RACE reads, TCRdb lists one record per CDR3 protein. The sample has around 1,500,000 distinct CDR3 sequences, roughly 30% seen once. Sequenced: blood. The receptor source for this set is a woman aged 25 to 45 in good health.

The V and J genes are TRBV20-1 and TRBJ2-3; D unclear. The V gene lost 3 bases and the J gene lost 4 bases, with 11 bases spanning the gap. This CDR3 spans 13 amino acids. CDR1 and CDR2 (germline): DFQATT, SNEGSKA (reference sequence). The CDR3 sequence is CSASLDWADTQYF. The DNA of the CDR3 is TGCAGTGCTAGCCTTGACTGGGCAGATACGCAGTATTTT.

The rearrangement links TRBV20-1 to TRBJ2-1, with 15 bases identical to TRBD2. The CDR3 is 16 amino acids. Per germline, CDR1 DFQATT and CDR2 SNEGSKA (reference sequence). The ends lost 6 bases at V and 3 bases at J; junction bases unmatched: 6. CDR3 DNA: TGCAGTGCCCCCGGGACTAGCGGGGGGATCTACAATGAGCAGTTCTTC. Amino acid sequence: CSAPGTSGGIYNEQFF.

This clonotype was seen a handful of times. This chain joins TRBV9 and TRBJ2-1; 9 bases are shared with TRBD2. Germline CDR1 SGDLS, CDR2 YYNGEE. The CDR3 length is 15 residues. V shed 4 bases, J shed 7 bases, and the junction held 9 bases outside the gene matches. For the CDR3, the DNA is TGTGCCAGCAGCCCATTTAGCGGGAGATCAAATGAGCAGTTCTTC. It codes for CASSPFSGRSNEQFF.

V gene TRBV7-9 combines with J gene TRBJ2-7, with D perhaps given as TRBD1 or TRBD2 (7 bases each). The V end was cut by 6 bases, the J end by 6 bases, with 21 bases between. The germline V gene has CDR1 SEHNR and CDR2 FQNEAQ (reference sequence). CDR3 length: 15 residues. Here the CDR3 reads CASSHFDDREGEQYF. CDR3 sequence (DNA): TGTGCCAGCAGTCATTTCGATGACAGGGAGGGCGAGCAGTACTTC.

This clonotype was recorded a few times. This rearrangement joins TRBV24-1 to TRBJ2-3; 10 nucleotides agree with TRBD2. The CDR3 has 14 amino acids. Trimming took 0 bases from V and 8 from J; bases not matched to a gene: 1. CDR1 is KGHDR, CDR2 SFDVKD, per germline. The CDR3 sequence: CATSDLASGGTQYF. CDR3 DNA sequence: TGTGCCACCAGTGATTTGGCTAGCGGGGGTACGCAGTATTTT.

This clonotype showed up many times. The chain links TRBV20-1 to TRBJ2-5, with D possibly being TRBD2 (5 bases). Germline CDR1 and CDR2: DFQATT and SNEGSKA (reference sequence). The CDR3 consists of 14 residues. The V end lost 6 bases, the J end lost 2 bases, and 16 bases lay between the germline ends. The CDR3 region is CSARVEWQQETQYF. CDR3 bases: TGCAGTGCGCGGGTTGAGTGGCAGCAAGAGACCCAGTACTTC.

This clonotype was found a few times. For the CDR3, the DNA is TGTGCCAGCAGGTTTGGAGGGCAGGGTGATACGCAGTATTTT. Translation: CASRFGGQGDTQYF. V gene TRBV11-2 combines with J gene TRBJ2-3; D perhaps matches TRBD2 (6 bases). The V end was cut by 6 bases, the J end by 6 bases, with 16 bases between. Germline V gene sequence: CDR1 SGHAT, CDR2 FQNNGV. The CDR3 length is 14 residues.

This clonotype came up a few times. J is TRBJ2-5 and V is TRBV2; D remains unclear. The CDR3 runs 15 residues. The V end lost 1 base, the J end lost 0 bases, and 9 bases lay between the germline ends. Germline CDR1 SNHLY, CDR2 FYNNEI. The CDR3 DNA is TGTGCCAGCAGTGAAGATCCGGGCAACCAAGAGACCCAGTACTTC. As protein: CASSEDPGNQETQYF.

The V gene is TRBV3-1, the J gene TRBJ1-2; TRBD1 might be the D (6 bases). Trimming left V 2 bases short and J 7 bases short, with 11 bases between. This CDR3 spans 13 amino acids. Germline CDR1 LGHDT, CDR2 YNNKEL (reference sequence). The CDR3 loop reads CASSQSGGGGYTF. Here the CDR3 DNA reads TGTGCCAGCAGCCAAAGCGGAGGGGGTGGCTACACCTTC.

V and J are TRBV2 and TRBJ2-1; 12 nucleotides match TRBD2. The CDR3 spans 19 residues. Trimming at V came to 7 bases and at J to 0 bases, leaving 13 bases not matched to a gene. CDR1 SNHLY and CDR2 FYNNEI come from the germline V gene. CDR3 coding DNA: TGTGCCAGCAATGGTCGACTAGCGGGGGCCAGGAGCTCCTACAATGAGCAGTTCTTC. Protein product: CASNGRLAGARSSYNEQFF.

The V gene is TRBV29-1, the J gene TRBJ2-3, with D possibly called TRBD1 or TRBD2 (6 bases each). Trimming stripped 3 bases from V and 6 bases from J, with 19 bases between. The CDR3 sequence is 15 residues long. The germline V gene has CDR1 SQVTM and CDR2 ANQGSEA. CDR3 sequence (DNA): TGCAGCGTTGAGGCCCCCTCGGGGGCCGCTGATACGCAGTATTTT. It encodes CSVEAPSGAADTQYF.

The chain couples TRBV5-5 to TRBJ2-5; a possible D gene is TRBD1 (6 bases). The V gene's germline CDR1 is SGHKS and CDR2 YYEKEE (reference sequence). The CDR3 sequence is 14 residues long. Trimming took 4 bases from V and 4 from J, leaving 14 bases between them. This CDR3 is CASSMGTLLETQYF. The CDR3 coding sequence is TGTGCCAGCAGCATGGGGACACTCCTAGAGACCCAGTACTTC.

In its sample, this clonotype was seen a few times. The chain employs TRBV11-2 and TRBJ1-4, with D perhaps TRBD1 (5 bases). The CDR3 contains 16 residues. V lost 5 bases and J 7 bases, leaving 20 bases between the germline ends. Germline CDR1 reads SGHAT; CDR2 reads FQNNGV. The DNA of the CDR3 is TGTGCCAGCAGCATAACACCAGGGCGTTGGGGTGAAAAACTGTTTTTT. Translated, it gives CASSITPGRWGEKLFF.

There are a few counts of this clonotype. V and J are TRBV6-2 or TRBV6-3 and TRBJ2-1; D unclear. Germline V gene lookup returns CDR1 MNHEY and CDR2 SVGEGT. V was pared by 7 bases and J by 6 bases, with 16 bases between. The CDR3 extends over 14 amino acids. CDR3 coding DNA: TGTGCCAGCACGAGGAGCCAGACCCCCAATGAGCAGTTCTTC. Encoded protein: CASTRSQTPNEQFF.

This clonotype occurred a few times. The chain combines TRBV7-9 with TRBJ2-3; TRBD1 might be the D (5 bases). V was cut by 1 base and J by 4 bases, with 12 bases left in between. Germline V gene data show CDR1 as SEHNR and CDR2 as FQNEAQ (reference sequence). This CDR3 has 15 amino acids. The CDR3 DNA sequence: TGTGCCAGCAGCTTAGACGGACACTGGCCAGATACGCAGTATTTT. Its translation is CASSLDGHWPDTQYF.

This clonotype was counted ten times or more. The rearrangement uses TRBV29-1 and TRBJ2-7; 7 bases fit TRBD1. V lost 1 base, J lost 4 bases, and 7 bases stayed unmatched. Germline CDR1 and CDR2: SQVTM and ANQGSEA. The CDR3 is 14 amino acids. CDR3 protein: CSVEGTRTGYEQYF. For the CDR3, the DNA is TGCAGCGTTGAAGGTACCCGGACAGGTTACGAGCAGTACTTC.

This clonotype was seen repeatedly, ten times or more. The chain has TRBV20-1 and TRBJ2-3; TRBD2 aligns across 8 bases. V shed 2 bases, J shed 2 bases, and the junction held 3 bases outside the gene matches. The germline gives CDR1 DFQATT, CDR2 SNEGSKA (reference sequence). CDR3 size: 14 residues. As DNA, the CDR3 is TGCAGTGCTAGACCGGGAGGGGACACAGATACGCAGTATTTT. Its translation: CSARPGGDTDTQYF.

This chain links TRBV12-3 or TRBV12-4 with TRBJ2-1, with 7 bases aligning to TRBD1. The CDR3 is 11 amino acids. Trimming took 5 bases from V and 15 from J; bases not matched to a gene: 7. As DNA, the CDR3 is TGTGCCAGCAGTACAGGGGCCTGGGGGTTCTTC. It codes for CASSTGAWGFF.

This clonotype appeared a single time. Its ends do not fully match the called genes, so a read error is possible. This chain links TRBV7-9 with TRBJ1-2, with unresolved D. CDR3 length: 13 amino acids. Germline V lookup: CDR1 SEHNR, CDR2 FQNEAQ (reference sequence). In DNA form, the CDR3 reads TGTTCCAGCAGCTTAACCAATTACTATGGCTACACCTTC. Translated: CSSSLTNYYGYTF.

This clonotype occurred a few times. The CDR3 spells CASSYEDRGGQPQHF. CDR3 DNA sequence: TGTGCCAGCAGTTACGAGGACAGGGGGGGTCAGCCCCAGCATTTT. The chain carries TRBV6-2 or TRBV6-3 and TRBJ1-5; 10 bases fit TRBD1. Per the germline V gene, CDR1 is MNHEY and CDR2 is SVGEGT. V lost 2 bases, J lost 6 bases, and 4 bases stayed unmatched. The CDR3 extends over 15 amino acids.

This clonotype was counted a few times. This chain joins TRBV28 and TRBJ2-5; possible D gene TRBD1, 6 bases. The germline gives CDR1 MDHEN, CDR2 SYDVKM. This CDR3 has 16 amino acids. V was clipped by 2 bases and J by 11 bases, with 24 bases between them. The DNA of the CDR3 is TGTGCCAGCAGTTTAGGGGGCATGGGCTCCTACAATGAGCAGTACTTC. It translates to CASSLGGMGSYNEQYF.

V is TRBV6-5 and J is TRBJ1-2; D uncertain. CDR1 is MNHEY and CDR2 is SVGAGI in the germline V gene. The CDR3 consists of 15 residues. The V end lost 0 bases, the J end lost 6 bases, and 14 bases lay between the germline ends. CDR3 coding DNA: TGTGCCAGCAGTTACTCGAGTGCTGGGAAGGATGGCTACACCTTC. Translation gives CASSYSSAGKDGYTF.

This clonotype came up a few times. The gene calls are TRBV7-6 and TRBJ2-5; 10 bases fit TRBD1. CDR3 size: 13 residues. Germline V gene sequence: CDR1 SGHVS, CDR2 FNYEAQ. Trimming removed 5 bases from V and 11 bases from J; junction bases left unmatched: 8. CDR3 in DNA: TGTGCCAGCAGCCAGACAGGGGGCAATGAGCAGTACTTC. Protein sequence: CASSQTGGNEQYF. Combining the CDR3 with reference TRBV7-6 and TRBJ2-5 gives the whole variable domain GAGVSQSPRYKVTKRGQDVALRCDPISGHVSLYWYRQALGQGPEFLTYFNYEAQQDKSGLPNDRFSAERPEGSISTLTIQRTEQRDSAMYRCASSQTGGNEQYFGPGTRLLVL.

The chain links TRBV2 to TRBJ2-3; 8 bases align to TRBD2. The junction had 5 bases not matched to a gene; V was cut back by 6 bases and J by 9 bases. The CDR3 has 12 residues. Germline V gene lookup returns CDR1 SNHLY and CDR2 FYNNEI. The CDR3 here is CASSPGTRTQYF. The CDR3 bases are TGTGCCAGCAGCCCCGGGACTAGGACGCAGTATTTT.

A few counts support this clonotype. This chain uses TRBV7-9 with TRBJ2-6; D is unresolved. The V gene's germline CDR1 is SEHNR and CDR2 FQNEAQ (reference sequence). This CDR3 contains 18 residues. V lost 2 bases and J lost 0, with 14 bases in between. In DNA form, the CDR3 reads TGTGCCAGCAGCTTACTGCCCCAACAGTTCTCTGGGGCCAACGTCCTGACTTTC. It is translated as CASSLLPQQFSGANVLTF.

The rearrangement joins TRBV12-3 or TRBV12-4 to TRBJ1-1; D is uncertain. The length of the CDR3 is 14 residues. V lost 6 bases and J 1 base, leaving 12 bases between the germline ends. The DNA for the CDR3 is TGTGCCAGCAGGCCGGACGGTGAGAACACTGAAGCTTTCTTT. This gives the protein CASRPDGENTEAFF.